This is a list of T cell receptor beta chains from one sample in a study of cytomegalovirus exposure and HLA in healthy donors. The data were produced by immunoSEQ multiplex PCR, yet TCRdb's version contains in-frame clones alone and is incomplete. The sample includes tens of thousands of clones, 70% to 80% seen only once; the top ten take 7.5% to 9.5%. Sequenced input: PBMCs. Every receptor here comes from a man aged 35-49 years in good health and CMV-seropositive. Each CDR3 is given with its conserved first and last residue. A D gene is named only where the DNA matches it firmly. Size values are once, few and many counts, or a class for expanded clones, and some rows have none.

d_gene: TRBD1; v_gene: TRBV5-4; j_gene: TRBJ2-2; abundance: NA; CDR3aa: CASSSDRVAGELFF; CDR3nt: TGTGCCAGCAGCTCGGACAGGGTGGCCGGGGAGCTGTTTTTT
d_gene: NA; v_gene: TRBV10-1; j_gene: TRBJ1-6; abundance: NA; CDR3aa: CADTERNSPLHF; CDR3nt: TGCGCAGACACAGAAAGGAATTCACCCCTCCACTTT
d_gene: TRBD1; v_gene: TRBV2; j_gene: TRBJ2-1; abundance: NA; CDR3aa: CASTVRTGGLSEQFF; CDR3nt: TGTGCCAGCACCGTCAGGACAGGGGGATTGAGTGAGCAGTTCTTC
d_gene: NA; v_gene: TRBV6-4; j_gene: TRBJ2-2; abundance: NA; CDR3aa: CASSERAAGELFF; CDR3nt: TGTGCCAGCAGTGAGAGGGCAGCCGGGGAGCTGTTTTTT
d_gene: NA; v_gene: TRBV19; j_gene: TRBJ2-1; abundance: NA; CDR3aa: CASSPKGLPSNEQFF; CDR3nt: TGTGCCAGTAGTCCTAAGGGACTCCCATCCAATGAGCAGTTCTTC
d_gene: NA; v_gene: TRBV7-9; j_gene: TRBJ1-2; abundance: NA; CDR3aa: CASSFGDYGYTF; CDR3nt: TGTGCCAGCAGCTTTGGAGACTATGGCTACACCTTC
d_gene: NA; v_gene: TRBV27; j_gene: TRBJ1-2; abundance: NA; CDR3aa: CASSLSGQGYGYTF; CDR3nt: TGTGCCAGCAGTTTATCTGGGCAGGGCTATGGCTACACCTTC
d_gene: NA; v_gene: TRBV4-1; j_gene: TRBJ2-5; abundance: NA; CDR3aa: CASSQGIRAPHMQETQYF; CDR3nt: TGCGCCAGCAGCCAAGGGATCAGGGCGCCGCACATGCAAGAGACCCAGTACTTC
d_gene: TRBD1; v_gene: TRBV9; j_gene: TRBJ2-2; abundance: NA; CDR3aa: CASSPAGTGAPTGELFF; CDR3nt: TGTGCCAGCAGCCCAGCCGGGACAGGGGCCCCCACCGGGGAGCTGTTTTTT
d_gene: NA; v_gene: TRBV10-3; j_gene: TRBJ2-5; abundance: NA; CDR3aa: CAINGDREEETQYF; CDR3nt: TGTGCCATCAACGGAGACAGAGAAGAAGAGACCCAGTACTTC
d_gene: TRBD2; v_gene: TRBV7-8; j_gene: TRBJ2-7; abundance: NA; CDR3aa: CASSPKQGTSGGYEQYF; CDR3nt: TGTGCCAGCAGCCCAAAACAAGGGACTAGCGGGGGTTACGAGCAGTACTTC
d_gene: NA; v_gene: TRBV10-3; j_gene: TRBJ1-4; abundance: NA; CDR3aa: CATAEPAVSSEKLFF; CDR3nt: TGTGCCACCGCCGAACCGGCCGTTTCTAGTGAAAAACTGTTTTTT
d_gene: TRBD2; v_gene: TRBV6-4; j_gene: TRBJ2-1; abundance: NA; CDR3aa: CASRVLAGDYNEQFF; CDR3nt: TGTGCCAGCAGGGTACTAGCGGGGGACTACAATGAGCAGTTCTTC
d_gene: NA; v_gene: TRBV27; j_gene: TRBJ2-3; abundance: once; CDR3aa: CASSLASAPREDTQYF; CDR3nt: TGTGCCAGCAGTCTCGCTAGCGCTCCAAGGGAAGATACGCAGTATTTT
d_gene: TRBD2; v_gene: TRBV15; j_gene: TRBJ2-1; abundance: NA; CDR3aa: CATSRVAGSYNEQFF; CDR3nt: TGTGCCACCAGCAGAGTAGCGGGCAGTTACAATGAGCAGTTCTTC
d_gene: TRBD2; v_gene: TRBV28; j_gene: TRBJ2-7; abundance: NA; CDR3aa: CASSFPAGGSYEQYF; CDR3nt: TGTGCCAGCAGTTTCCCAGCGGGGGGCTCCTACGAGCAGTACTTC
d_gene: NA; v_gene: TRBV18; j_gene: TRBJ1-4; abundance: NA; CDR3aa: CASFSFTNEKLFF; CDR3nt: TGTGCCAGCTTCAGTTTCACTAATGAAAAACTGTTTTTT
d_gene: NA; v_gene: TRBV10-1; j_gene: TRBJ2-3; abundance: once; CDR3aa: CASSESTGKGTDTQYF; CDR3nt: TGCGCCAGCAGCGAGTCCACGGGGAAGGGCACAGATACGCAGTATTTT
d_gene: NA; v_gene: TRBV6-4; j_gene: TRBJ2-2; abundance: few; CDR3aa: CASTPEEGPGELFF; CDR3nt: TGTGCCAGCACACCCGAGGAGGGGCCCGGGGAGCTGTTTTTT
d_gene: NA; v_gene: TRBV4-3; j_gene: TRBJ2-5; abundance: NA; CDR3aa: CASSQDFEVLYF; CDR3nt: TGCGCCAGCAGCCAAGATTTCGAGGTTCTGTACTTC
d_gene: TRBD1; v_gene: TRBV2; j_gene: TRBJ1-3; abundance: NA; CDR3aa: CASSIGTASGNTIYF; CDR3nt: TGTGCCAGTTCCATCGGGACAGCCTCTGGAAACACCATATATTTT
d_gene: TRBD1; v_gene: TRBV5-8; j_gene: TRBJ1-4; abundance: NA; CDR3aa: CASRRQGTEEKLFF; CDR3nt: TGTGCCAGCAGGCGACAGGGGACGGAAGAAAAACTGTTTTTT
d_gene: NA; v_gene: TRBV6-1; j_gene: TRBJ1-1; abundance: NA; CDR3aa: CASSERRATEAFF; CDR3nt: TGTGCCAGCAGTGAAAGGCGGGCGACCGAAGCTTTCTTT
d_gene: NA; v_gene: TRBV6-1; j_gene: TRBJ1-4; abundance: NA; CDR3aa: CASSEQVSTATNEKLFF; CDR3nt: TGTGCCAGCAGTGAACAGGTTTCTACGGCAACTAATGAAAAACTGTTTTTT
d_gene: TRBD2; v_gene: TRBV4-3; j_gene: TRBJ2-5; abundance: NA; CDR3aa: CASSPGGGTQYF; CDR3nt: TGCGCCAGCAGTCCGGGAGGGGGGACCCAGTACTTC
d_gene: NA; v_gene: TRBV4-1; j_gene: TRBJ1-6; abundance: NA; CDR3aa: CASSQGRASSYNSPLHF; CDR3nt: TGCGCCAGCAGCCAAGGGAGGGCGAGCTCCTATAATTCACCCCTCCACTTT
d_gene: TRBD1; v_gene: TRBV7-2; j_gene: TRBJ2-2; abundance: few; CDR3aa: CASSFDRGRTGELFF; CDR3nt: TGTGCCAGCAGCTTCGACAGGGGTCGTACCGGGGAGCTGTTTTTT
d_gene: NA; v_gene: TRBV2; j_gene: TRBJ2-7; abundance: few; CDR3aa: CASSGDSRHPYEQYF; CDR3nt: TGTGCCAGCAGTGGTGACAGTCGCCACCCCTACGAGCAGTACTTC
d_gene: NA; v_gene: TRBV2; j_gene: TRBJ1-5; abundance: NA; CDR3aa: CASSGARRQPQHF; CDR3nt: TGTGCCAGCAGTGGGGCAAGGCGTCAGCCCCAGCATTTT
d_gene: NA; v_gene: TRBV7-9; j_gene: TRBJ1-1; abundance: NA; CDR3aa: CASSLLAGTLNTEAFF; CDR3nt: TGTGCCAGCAGCTTACTGGCGGGTACCCTGAACACTGAAGCTTTCTTT
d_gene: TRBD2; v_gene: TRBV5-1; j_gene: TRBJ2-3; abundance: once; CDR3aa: CASSIGLAGSTDTQYF; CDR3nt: TGCGCCAGCAGCATTGGACTAGCGGGGAGCACAGATACGCAGTATTTT
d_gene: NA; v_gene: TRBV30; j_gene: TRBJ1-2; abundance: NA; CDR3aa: CAWSVLRDYGYTF; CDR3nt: TGTGCCTGGAGTGTACTGCGCGACTATGGCTACACCTTC
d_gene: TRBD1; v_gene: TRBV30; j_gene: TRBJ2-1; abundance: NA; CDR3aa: CAWSVMTGWNEQFF; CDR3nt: TGTGCCTGGAGTGTTATGACAGGGTGGAATGAGCAGTTCTTC
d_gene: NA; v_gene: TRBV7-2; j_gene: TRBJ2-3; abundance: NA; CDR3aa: CASTSGGGNTDTQYF; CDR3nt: TGTGCCAGCACCTCGGGGGGCGGGAACACAGATACGCAGTATTTT
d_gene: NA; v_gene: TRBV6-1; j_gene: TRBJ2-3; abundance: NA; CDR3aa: CASSEPGLSTDTQYF; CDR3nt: TGTGCCAGCAGTGAACCAGGGCTTAGCACAGATACGCAGTATTTT
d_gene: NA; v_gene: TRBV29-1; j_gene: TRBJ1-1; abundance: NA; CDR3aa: CSVWANTEAFF; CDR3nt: TGCAGCGTTTGGGCGAACACTGAAGCTTTCTTT
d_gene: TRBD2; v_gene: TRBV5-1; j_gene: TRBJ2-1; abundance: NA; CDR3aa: CASSPPGLAHYNEQFF; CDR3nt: TGCGCCAGCAGCCCCCCGGGACTAGCGCATTACAATGAGCAGTTCTTC
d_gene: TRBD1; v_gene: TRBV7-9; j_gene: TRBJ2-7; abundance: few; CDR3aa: CSSSPPGGQGSYEQYF; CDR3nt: TGTTCCAGCAGCCCTCCTGGGGGACAGGGCTCCTACGAGCAGTACTTC
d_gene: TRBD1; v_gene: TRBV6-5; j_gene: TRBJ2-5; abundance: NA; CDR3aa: CASSPQDRGGETQYF; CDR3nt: TGTGCCAGCAGTCCCCAAGACAGGGGAGGAGAGACCCAGTACTTC
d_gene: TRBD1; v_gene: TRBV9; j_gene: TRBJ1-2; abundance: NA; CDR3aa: CASSVQGAGDYGYTF; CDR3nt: TGTGCCAGCAGCGTACAGGGGGCGGGGGACTATGGCTACACCTTC
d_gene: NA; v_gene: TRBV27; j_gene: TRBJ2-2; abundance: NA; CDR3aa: CASSFSPSYGGELFF; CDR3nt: TGTGCCAGCAGTTTTAGCCCCAGTTACGGCGGGGAGCTGTTTTTT
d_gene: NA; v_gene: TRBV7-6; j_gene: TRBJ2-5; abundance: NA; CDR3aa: CASSLGPGQETQYF; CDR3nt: TGTGCCAGCAGCTTAGGGCCAGGGCAAGAGACCCAGTACTTC
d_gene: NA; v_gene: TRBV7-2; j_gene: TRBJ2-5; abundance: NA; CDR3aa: CASSLGGITQETQYF; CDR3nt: TGTGCCAGCAGCTTAGGAGGGATTACCCAAGAGACCCAGTACTTC
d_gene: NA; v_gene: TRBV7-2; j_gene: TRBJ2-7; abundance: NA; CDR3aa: CASSFRGTAYEQYF; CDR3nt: TGTGCCAGCAGCTTTAGGGGAACAGCCTACGAGCAGTACTTC
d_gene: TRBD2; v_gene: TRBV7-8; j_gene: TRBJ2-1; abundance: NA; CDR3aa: CASSPGTSGGEQFF; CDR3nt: TGTGCCAGCAGCCCCGGGACTAGCGGGGGGGAGCAGTTCTTC
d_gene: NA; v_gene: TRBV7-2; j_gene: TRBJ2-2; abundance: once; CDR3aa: CASSYAGNTGELFF; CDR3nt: TGTGCCAGCAGTTACGCAGGGAACACCGGGGAGCTGTTTTTT
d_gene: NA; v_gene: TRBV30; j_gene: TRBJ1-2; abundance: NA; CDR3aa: CAWREGLVYGYTF; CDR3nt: TGTGCCTGGAGGGAGGGTCTCGTCTATGGCTACACCTTC
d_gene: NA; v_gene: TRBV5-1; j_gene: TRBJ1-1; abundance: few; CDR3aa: CASSYAQGLMGNTEAFF; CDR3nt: TGCGCCAGCAGCTACGCCCAGGGTTTGATGGGAAACACTGAAGCTTTCTTT
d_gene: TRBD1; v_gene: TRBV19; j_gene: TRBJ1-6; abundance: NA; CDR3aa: CASSQTGATSPLHF; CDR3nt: TGTGCCAGTAGTCAGACAGGGGCTACTTCACCCCTCCACTTT
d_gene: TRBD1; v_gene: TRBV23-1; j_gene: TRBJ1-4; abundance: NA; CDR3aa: CASRGTGEISTNEKLFF; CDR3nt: TGCGCCAGCAGGGGGACAGGAGAAATTTCAACTAATGAAAAACTGTTTTTT
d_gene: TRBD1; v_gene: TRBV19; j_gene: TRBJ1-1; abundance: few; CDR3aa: CASSTRDRGREGAEAFF; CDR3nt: TGTGCCAGTAGTACCCGGGACAGGGGAAGGGAAGGGGCTGAAGCTTTCTTT
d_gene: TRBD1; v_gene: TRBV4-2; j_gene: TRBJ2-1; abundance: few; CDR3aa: CASSQEDRGYNEQFF; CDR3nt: TGTGCCAGCAGCCAAGAAGACAGGGGTTACAATGAGCAGTTCTTC
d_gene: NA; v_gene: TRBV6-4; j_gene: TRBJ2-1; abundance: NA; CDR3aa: CASSPLEGDEQFF; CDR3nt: TGTGCCAGCAGTCCCCTAGAGGGAGACGAGCAGTTCTTC
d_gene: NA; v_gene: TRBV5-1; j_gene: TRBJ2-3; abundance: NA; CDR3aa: CASSSTSSERRYF; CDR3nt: TGCGCCAGCAGCTCCACTAGTAGCGAACGCAGGTATTTT
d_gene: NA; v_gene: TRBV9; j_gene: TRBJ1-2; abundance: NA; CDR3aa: CASSVGFGSRGYTF; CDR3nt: TGTGCCAGCAGCGTAGGTTTCGGTTCGCGGGGCTACACCTTC
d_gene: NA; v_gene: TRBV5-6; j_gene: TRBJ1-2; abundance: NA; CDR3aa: CASLLSLEGLIYGYTF; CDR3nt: TGTGCCAGCCTCCTCAGCTTGGAAGGACTGATCTATGGCTACACCTTC
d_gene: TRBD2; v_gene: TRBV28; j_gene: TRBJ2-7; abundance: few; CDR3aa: CASSPQAGVGQYF; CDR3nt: TGTGCCAGCAGTCCCCAGGCGGGGGTGGGGCAGTACTTC
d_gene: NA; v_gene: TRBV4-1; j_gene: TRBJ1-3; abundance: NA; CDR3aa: CASSQDSSSGNTIYF; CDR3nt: TGCGCCAGCAGCCAAGATTCCAGCTCTGGAAACACCATATATTTT
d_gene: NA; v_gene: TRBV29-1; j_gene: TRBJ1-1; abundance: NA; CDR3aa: CSVTRSSQGTEAFF; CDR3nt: TGCAGCGTTACGAGAAGCAGCCAGGGGACTGAAGCTTTCTTT
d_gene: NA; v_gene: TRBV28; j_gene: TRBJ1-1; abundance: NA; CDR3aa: CASSSPGPSPPEAFF; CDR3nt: TGTGCCAGCAGCTCCCCCGGACCTAGCCCCCCTGAAGCTTTCTTT